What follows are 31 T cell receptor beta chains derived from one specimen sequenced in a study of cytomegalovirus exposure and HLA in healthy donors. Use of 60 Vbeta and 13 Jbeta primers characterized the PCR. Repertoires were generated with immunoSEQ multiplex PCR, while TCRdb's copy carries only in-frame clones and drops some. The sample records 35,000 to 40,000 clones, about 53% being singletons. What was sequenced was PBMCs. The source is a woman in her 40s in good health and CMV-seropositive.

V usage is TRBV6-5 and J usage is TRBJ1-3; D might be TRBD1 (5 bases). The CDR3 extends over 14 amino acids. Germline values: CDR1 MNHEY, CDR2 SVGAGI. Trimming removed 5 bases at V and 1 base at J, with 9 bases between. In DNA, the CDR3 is TGTGCCAGCAGTAAACCAGGGTCTGGAAACACCATATATTTT. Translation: CASSKPGSGNTIYF.

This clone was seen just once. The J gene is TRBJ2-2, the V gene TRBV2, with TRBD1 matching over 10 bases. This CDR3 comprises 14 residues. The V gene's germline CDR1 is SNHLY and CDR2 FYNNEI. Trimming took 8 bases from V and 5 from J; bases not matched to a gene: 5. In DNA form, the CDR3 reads TGTGCCAGCCGTGGGACAGGGGAGACCGGGGAGCTGTTTTTT. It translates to CASRGTGETGELFF.

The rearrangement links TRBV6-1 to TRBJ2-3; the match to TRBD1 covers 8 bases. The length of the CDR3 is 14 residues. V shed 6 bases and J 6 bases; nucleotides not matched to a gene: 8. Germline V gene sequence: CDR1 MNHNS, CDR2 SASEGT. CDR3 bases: TGTGCCAGCAGCAGGGGGCCAGAGGTGGATACGCAGTATTTT. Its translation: CASSRGPEVDTQYF.

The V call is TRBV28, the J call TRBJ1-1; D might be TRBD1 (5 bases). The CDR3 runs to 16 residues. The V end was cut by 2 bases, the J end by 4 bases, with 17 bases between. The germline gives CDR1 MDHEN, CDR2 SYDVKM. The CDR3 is CASSLTRLGGTTEAFF. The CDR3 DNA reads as TGTGCCAGCAGTTTAACTCGCTTGGGGGGGACCACTGAAGCTTTCTTT.

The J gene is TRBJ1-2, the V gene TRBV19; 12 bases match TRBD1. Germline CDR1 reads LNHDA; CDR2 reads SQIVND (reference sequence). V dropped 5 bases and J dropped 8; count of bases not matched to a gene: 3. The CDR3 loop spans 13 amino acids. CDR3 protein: CASSPGTGGGYTF. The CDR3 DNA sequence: TGTGCCAGTAGTCCCGGGACAGGGGGCGGCTACACCTTC.

The CDR3 DNA reads as TGTGCCAGCCGGGACACCGGCTACACCTTC. It yields the protein CASRDTGYTF. The rearrangement joins TRBV28 to TRBJ1-2, with a tentative D call TRBD1 (6 bases). The germline CDR1 and CDR2 sequences are MDHEN and SYDVKM. The V end was cut by 8 bases, the J end by 8 bases, with 9 bases between. This CDR3 comprises 10 residues.

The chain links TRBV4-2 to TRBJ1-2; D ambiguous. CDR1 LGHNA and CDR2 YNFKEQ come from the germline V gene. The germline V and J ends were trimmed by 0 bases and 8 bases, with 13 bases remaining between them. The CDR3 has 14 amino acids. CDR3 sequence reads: CASSQDSARRGYTF. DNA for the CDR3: TGTGCCAGCAGCCAAGATTCAGCTCGGAGGGGCTACACCTTC.

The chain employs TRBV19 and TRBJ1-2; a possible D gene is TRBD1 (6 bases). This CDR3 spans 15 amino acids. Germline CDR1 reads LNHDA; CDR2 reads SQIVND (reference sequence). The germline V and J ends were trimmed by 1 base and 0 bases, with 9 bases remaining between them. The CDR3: CASSIGQETNYGYTF. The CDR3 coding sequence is TGTGCCAGTAGTATAGGACAGGAAACTAACTATGGCTACACCTTC.

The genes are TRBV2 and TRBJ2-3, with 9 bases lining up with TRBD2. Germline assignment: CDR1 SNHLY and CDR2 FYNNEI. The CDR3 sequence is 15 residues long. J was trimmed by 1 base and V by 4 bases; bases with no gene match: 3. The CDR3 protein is CASSGQRGGTDTQYF. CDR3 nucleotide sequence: TGTGCCAGCAGTGGACAGCGGGGGGGCACAGATACGCAGTATTTT. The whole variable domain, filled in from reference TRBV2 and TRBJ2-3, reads EPEVTQTPSHQVTQMGQEVILRCVPISNHLYFYWYRQILGQKVEFLVSFYNNEISEKSEIFDDQFSVERPDGSNFTLKIRSTKLEDSAMYFCASSGQRGGTDTQYFGPGTRLTVL.

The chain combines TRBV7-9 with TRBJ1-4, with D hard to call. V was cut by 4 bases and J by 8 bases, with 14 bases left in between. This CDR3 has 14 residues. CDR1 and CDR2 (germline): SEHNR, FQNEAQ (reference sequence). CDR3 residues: CASSSFGGPEKLFF. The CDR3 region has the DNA TGTGCCAGCAGCTCGTTTGGAGGGCCCGAAAAACTGTTTTTT.

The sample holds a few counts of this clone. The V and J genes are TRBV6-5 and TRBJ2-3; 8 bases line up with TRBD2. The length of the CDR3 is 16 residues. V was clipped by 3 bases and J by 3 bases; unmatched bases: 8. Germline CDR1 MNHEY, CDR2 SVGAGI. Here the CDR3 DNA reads TGTGCCAGCAGTTATAAGGATCGGGGGGGGACAGATACGCAGTATTTT. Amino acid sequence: CASSYKDRGGTDTQYF.

The DNA for the CDR3 is TGTGCCAGCAGGGGCCCGGGACTAGCGGAACCGCCGGACTACGAGCAGTACTTC. Translated: CASRGPGLAEPPDYEQYF. This chain uses TRBV7-9 with TRBJ2-7, with 11 nucleotides matching TRBD2. Germline loops: CDR1 SEHNR, CDR2 FQNEAQ (reference sequence). The J segment lost 3 bases and the V segment lost 6 bases, leaving 16 bases of the junction unmatched. The CDR3 has 18 amino acids.

For the CDR3, the DNA is TGTGCCAGCAGCTTGCGGGCCTACGAGCAGTACTTC. Translating it yields CASSLRAYEQYF. The chain is built from TRBV5-6 and TRBJ2-7; D is unresolved. Germline CDR1 and CDR2: SGHDT and YYEEEE. This CDR3 spans 12 amino acids. Trimming removed 1 base from V and 2 bases from J, with 4 bases in between.

CDR3 in DNA: TGTGCCAGCAGATCGACACAGGGTTTTACTGAAGCTTTCTTT. It translates to CASRSTQGFTEAFF. The gene calls are TRBV6-5 and TRBJ1-1, with a tentative D call TRBD1 (6 bases). Per germline, CDR1 MNHEY and CDR2 SVGAGI. CDR3 length: 14 residues. V was shortened by 6 bases and J by 5 bases, with 16 bases between the two germline ends.

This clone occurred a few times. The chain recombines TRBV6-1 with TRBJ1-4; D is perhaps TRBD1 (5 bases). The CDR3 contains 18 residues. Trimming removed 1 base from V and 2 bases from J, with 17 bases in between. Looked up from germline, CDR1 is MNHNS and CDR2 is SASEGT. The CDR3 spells CASSEGLAGWMTNEKLFF. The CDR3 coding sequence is TGTGCCAGCAGTGAAGGTCTCGCAGGGTGGATGACTAATGAAAAACTGTTTTTT.

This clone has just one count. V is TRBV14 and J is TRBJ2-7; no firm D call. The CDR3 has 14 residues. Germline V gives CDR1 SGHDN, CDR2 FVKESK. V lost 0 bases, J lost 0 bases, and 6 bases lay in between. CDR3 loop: CASSQDLSSYEQYF. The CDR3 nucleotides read TGTGCCAGCAGCCAAGACCTGAGCTCCTACGAGCAGTACTTC.

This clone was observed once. The CDR3 nucleotides read TGTGCCAGCAGCTTAGATCCCCCCAGCTCCTACAATGAGCAGTTCTTC. The encoded protein is CASSLDPPSSYNEQFF. The chain carries TRBV11-2 and TRBJ2-1; D is unresolved. The CDR3 is 16 amino acids. Looked up from germline, CDR1 is SGHAT and CDR2 is FQNNGV. V was pared by 0 bases and J by 0 bases, with 9 bases between.

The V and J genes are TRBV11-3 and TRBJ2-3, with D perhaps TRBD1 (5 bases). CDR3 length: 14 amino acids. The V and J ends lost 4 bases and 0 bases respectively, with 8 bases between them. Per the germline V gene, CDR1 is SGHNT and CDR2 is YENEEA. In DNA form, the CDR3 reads TGTGCCAGCAGCTCAAAGGGGAGCACAGATACGCAGTATTTT. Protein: CASSSKGSTDTQYF.

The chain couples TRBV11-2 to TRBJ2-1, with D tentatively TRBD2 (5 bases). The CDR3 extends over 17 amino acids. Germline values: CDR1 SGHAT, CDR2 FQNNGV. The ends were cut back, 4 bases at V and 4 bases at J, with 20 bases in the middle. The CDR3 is CASSSYHNLWEYNEQFF. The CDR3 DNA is TGTGCCAGCAGCTCCTACCACAACCTATGGGAGTACAATGAGCAGTTCTTC. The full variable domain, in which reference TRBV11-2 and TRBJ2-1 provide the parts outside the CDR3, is EAGVAQSPRYKIIEKRQSVAFWCNPISGHATLYWYQQILGQGPKLLIQFQNNGVVDDSQLPKDRFSAERLKGVDSTLKIQPAKLEDSAVYLCASSSYHNLWEYNEQFFGPGTRLTVL.

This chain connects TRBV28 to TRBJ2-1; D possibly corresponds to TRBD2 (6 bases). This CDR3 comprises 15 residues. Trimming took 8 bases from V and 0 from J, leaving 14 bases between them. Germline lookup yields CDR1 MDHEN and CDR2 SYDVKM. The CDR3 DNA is TGTGCCAGCTCGGGGGTCCAGAGCTCCTACAATGAGCAGTTCTTC. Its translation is CASSGVQSSYNEQFF.

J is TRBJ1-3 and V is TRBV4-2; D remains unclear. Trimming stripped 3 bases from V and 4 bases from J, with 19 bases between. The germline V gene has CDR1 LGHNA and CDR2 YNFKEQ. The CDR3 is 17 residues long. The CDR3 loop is CASSQPQGAGYGNTIYF. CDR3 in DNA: TGTGCCAGCAGCCAGCCCCAAGGTGCGGGATACGGAAACACCATATATTTT.

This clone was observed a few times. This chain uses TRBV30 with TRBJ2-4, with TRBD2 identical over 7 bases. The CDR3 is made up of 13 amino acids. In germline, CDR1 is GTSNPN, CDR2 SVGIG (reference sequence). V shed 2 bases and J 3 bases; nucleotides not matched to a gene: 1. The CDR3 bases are TGTGCCTGGAGTCTAGCGGTCAAAAACATTCAGTACTTC. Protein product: CAWSLAVKNIQYF.

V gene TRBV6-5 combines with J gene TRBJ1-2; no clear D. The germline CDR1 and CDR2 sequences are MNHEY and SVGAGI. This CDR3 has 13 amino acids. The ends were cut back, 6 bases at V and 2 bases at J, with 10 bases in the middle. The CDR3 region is CASSRDGNYGYTF. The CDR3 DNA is TGTGCCAGCAGCCGAGACGGGAACTATGGCTACACCTTC.

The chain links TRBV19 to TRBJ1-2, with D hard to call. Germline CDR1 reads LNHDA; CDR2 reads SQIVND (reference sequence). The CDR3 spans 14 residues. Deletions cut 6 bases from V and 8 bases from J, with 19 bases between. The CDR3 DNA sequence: TGTGCCAGTAGCCTCCTCGAGCGGGGAGGAGGCTACACCTTC. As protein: CASSLLERGGGYTF.

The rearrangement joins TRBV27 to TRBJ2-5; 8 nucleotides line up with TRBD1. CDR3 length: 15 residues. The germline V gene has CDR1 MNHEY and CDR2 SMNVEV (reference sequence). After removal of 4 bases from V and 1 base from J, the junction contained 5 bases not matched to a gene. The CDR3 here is CASSSGTGFQETQYF. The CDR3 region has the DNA TGTGCCAGCAGTTCCGGGACAGGCTTCCAAGAGACCCAGTACTTC.

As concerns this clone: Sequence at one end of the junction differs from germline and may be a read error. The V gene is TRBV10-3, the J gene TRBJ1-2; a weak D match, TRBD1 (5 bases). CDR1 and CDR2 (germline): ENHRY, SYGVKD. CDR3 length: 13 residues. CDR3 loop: CAITFGQLQPPEF. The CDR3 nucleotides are TGTGCCATAACCTTCGGACAACTCCAACCGCCGGAATTC.

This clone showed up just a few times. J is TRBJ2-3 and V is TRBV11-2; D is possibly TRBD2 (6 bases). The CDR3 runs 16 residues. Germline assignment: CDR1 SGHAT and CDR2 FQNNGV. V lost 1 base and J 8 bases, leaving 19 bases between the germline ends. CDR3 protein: CASSLGYGGQRPTQYF. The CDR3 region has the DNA TGTGCCAGCAGCTTAGGGTACGGAGGGCAGCGGCCTACGCAGTATTTT.

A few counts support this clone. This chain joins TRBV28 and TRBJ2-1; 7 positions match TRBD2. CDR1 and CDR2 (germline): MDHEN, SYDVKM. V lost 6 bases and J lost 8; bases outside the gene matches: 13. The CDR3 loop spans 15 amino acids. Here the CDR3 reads CASSSAVGGEDEQFF. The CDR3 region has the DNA TGTGCCAGCAGCTCCGCGGTGGGGGGGGAGGATGAGCAGTTCTTC.

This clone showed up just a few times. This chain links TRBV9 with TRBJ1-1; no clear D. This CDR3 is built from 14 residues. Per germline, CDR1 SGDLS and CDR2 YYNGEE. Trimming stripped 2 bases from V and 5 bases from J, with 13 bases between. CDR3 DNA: TGTGCCAGCAGCGTGGAGGGTTTCAAGACTGAAGCTTTCTTT. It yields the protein CASSVEGFKTEAFF.

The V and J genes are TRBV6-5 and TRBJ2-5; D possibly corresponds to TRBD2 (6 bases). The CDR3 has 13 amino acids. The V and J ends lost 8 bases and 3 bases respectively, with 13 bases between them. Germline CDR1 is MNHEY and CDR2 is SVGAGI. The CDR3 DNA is TGTGCCAGCGGGGGGACTGTAAAAGAGACCCAGTACTTC. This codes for CASGGTVKETQYF.

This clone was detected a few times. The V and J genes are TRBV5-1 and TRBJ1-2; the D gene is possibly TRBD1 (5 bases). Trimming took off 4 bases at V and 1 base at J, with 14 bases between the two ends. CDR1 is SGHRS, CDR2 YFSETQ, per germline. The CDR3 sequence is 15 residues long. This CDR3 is CASSGVGRGNYGYTF. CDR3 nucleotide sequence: TGCGCCAGCAGCGGTGTGGGGAGGGGTAACTATGGCTACACCTTC.